This passage covers 25 T cell receptor beta chains from one sample sequenced in a study of CD8 T cells in ankylosing spondylitis. Whole-study results and caveats: What appeared characteristic of ankylosing spondylitis blood was a TCR beta motif of about eight highly homologous variants.

Which antigens these TCRs recognize remains unknown. TCRdb processed the 5' RACE reads anew with MiXCR; each CDR3 protein has one entry. The sample holds 670,000 or so distinct CDR3 sequences, around a fifth seen once. The sequencing sample was made of blood, either unsorted or a sorted T cell fraction (not recorded which). Receptors originate from a male donor with ankylosing spondylitis.

The sample holds a few counts of this clonotype. The CDR3 loop reads CASSLRSYQETQYF. Here the CDR3 DNA reads TGTGCCAGCAGCTTACGCAGCTACCAAGAGACCCAGTACTTC. J is TRBJ2-5 and V is TRBV7-9; unclear D gene. The CDR3 totals 14 residues. V was clipped by 2 bases and J by 0 bases, with 7 bases between them. Germline CDR1 reads SEHNR; CDR2 reads FQNEAQ (reference sequence).

This clonotype was observed a handful of times. V is TRBV7-2 and J is TRBJ1-1; D possibly corresponds to TRBD1 (5 bases). In germline, CDR1 is SGHTA, CDR2 FQGNSA. V was clipped by 1 base and J by 1 base, with 10 bases between them. CDR3 length equals 15 residues. As DNA, the CDR3 is TGTGCCAGCAGCTTAGGGGGGAGGGGGAACACTGAAGCTTTCTTT. It yields the protein CASSLGGRGNTEAFF.

There are many counts of this clonotype. The chain couples TRBV20-1 to TRBJ2-1; no reliable D call. Trimming stripped 5 bases from V and 10 bases from J, with 24 bases between. The CDR3 contains 15 residues. Germline CDR1 and CDR2: DFQATT and SNEGSKA (reference sequence). Here the CDR3 DNA reads TGCAGTGCTTTCAAACTCGGCCCGGAAAGTGGGGAGCAGTTCTTC. The encoded protein is CSAFKLGPESGEQFF.

This chain connects TRBV7-2 to TRBJ2-3, with TRBD2 matching over 8 bases. CDR1 is SGHTA and CDR2 is FQGNSA in the germline V gene. This CDR3 has 16 residues. J gave up 4 bases and V 3 bases, and 9 bases lay outside the gene matches. The CDR3 bases are TGTGCCAGCAGCTTCCTGCTGGCGGGGGGATCAGATACGCAGTATTTT. Its protein product is CASSFLLAGGSDTQYF. The full variable domain, its missing parts supplied by reference TRBV7-2 and TRBJ2-3, is GAGVSQSPSNKVTEKGKDVELRCDPISGHTALYWYRQSLGQGLEFLIYFQGNSAPDKSGLPSDRFSAERTGGSVSTLTIQRTQQEDSAVYLCASSFLLAGGSDTQYFGPGTRLTVL.

This chain connects TRBV3-1 to TRBJ1-5, with a possible D match to TRBD1 (6 bases). Germline-derived CDR1 and CDR2 are LGHDT and YNNKEL (reference sequence). V was clipped by 4 bases and J by 7 bases, with 17 bases between them. This CDR3 is 15 amino acids long. DNA for the CDR3: TGTGCCAGCAGCCGCGGAACAGGGTCTCAGCAGCCCCAGCATTTT. Translation gives CASSRGTGSQQPQHF.

Many counts were recorded for this clonotype. The chain has TRBV5-1 and TRBJ1-1; 8 bases agree with TRBD1. Trimming took 0 bases from V and 5 from J; bases not matched to a gene: 3. The CDR3 is made up of 14 amino acids. Germline V CDR1 and CDR2: SGHRS, YFSETQ. CDR3 sequence: CASSLGTGMTEAFF. The CDR3 nucleotides are TGCGCCAGCAGCTTGGGGACAGGGATGACTGAAGCTTTCTTT.

The chain joins TRBV11-2 to TRBJ1-2; maybe TRBD1 (5 bases). The CDR3 loop spans 13 amino acids. Germline lookup yields CDR1 SGHAT and CDR2 FQNNGV. V was pared by 4 bases and J by 3 bases, with 9 bases between. The CDR3 sequence is CASSSGIDYGYTF. The DNA of the CDR3 is TGTGCCAGCAGCTCAGGGATTGACTATGGCTACACCTTC.

This clonotype was counted a few times. The chain joins TRBV12-3 or TRBV12-4 to TRBJ1-3; TRBD1 might be the D (6 bases). This CDR3 is 16 amino acids long. Trimming left V 6 bases short and J 4 bases short, with 19 bases between. The DNA of the CDR3 is TGTGCCAGCAGCACCACAGGGAGGGATAGGGGAAACACCATATATTTT. This codes for CASSTTGRDRGNTIYF.

This clonotype was counted a few times. The chain links TRBV20-1 to TRBJ2-5, with 7 bases fitting TRBD2. The germline CDR1 and CDR2 sequences are DFQATT and SNEGSKA (reference sequence). V was pared by 0 bases and J by 5 bases, with 9 bases of the junction left unmatched. The length of the CDR3 is 15 residues. The CDR3 DNA follows: TGCAGTGCTAGAGATTGGGTACGGGAGGTTGAGACCCAGTACTTC. It is translated as CSARDWVREVETQYF.

This clonotype was counted a few times. J is TRBJ1-6 and V is TRBV6-1, with D maybe TRBD1 (6 bases). The CDR3 contains 15 residues. Germline CDR1 MNHNS, CDR2 SASEGT. The V end was cut by 5 bases, the J end by 9 bases, with 17 bases between. The CDR3 DNA is TGTGCCAGCAGTCTGGCGGGACAATCAAGTTCACCCCTCCACTTT. It is translated as CASSLAGQSSSPLHF.

This clonotype showed up many times. The chain recombines TRBV5-1 with TRBJ2-7; tentatively, D is TRBD2 (5 bases). The germline CDR1 and CDR2 sequences are SGHRS and YFSETQ. Trimming cost V 4 bases and J 2 bases, with 10 bases left between them. The CDR3 is made up of 13 amino acids. CDR3 DNA: TGCGCCAGCAGCCCGGGCGGGCCCTACGAGCAGTACTTC. Its protein product is CASSPGGPYEQYF.

In this sample, this clonotype turned up many times. The chain carries TRBV5-1 and TRBJ2-1; D unclear. Germline V CDR1 and CDR2: SGHRS, YFSETQ. Deletions cut 0 bases from V and 3 bases from J, with 7 bases between. CDR3 size: 14 residues. CDR3 protein: CASSLDTIYNEQFF. CDR3 nucleotides: TGCGCCAGCAGCTTGGATACGATCTACAATGAGCAGTTCTTC.

This clonotype has a handful of counts. The V and J genes are TRBV4-1 and TRBJ1-5; D remains ambiguous. Germline V gives CDR1 MGHRA, CDR2 YSYEKL. The CDR3 sequence is 15 residues long. Trimming removed 1 base at V and 4 bases at J, with 11 bases between. In nucleotides, the CDR3 is TGCGCCAGCAGCCAAGTCAGCGACGGGAATCAGCCCCAGCATTTT. As protein: CASSQVSDGNQPQHF.

This clonotype was observed many times. The CDR3 nucleotides are TGTGCCAGCAGTCAGGGGACAGGCTCCTATGGCTACACCTTC. Encoded protein: CASSQGTGSYGYTF. This rearrangement joins TRBV12-3 or TRBV12-4 to TRBJ1-2, with TRBD1 matching over 8 bases. The CDR3 has 14 amino acids. Losses at the gene ends were 5 bases for V and 4 bases for J; bases not matched to a gene: 6.

Details on this clonotype: Mismatch with germline at one junction end may stem from a read error. V and J are TRBV4-1 and TRBJ2-1; D might be TRBD1 or TRBD2, each matching 5 bases. The V gene's germline CDR1 is MGHRA and CDR2 YSYEKL. This CDR3 region has 16 residues. CDR3 sequence (DNA): TGCGTCAGCAGCCAAGCAGAGGGGTACTTCAACAAAGAGCAGTTCTTC. Translating it yields CVSSQAEGYFNKEQFF.

This clonotype was detected a few times. This chain joins TRBV29-1 and TRBJ2-5, with TRBD2 matching 10 bases. The germline V gene encodes CDR1 SQVTM and CDR2 ANQGSEA. V shed 0 bases, J shed 7 bases, and the junction held 8 bases outside the gene matches. There are 15 residues in the CDR3. Written as DNA, the CDR3 is TGCAGCGTTGAAGATCCAGCGGGAGGGTTAAGGACCCAGTACTTC. Residues: CSVEDPAGGLRTQYF.

Only one count was recorded for this clonotype. CDR3 DNA: TGTGCCAGCAGCCAATCCGGGACAGGGGGATTGGGGGAGCTGTTTTTT. Translated, it gives CASSQSGTGGLGELFF. The chain has TRBV4-2 and TRBJ2-2; the match to TRBD1 covers 11 bases. Trimming at V came to 2 bases and at J to 8 bases, leaving 7 bases not matched to a gene. Germline CDR1 is LGHNA and CDR2 is YNFKEQ. This CDR3 has 16 amino acids.

This chain uses TRBV12-3 or TRBV12-4 with TRBJ1-2; D gene uncertain. CDR3 length equals 13 residues. Trimming left V 6 bases short and J 3 bases short, with 11 bases between. The CDR3 DNA reads as TGTGCCAGCAGCCCGGACGGGCACTATGGCTACACCTTC. It is translated as CASSPDGHYGYTF.

The chain combines TRBV4-3 with TRBJ1-4; TRBD1 agrees at 7 bases. J gave up 0 bases and V 4 bases, and 8 bases lay outside the gene matches. The germline CDR1 and CDR2 sequences are LGHNA and YSLEER. The CDR3 has 17 residues. The CDR3 nucleotides are TGCGCCAGCAGCCCCGGGACAGCTCAAGCAACTAATGAAAAACTGTTTTTT. Encoded protein: CASSPGTAQATNEKLFF.

This chain joins TRBV7-9 and TRBJ2-5; 13 bases agree with TRBD2. This CDR3 contains 16 residues. The germline CDR1 and CDR2 sequences are SEHNR and FQNEAQ (reference sequence). V gave up 5 bases and J gave up 0 bases; unmatched junction bases: 3. The CDR3 nucleotides are TGTGCCAGCAGCCGGGGACTAGCGGGGAACCAAGAGACCCAGTACTTC. Translated: CASSRGLAGNQETQYF.

This clonotype has a handful of counts. The chain couples TRBV7-6 to TRBJ2-6, with D perhaps matching TRBD1 (5 bases). Germline assignment: CDR1 SGHVS and CDR2 FNYEAQ. Trimming shortened V by 2 bases and J by 0 bases, and 17 bases separated the two germline ends. The CDR3 length is 19 residues. The DNA of the CDR3 is TGTGCCAGCAGCTTAAACTACGTCGACAGACCCTCTGGGGCCAACGTCCTGACTTTC. Translating gives CASSLNYVDRPSGANVLTF.

This clonotype was picked up a small number of times. The chain has TRBV7-9 and TRBJ2-7; perhaps TRBD1 as D (6 bases). Trimming stripped 2 bases from V and 3 bases from J, with 11 bases between. This CDR3 contains 14 residues. The germline CDR1 and CDR2 sequences are SEHNR and FQNEAQ (reference sequence). The CDR3 sequence is CASSLQGTNYEQYF. CDR3 bases: TGTGCCAGCAGCTTACAGGGGACCAACTACGAGCAGTACTTC.

The sample holds a few counts of this clonotype. The chain has TRBV28 and TRBJ2-1, with D unresolved. Between the trimmed V and J ends, which lost 2 bases and 7 bases, there was a span of 6 bases. The CDR3 covers 12 residues. Germline V CDR1 and CDR2: MDHEN, SYDVKM. DNA of the CDR3: TGTGCCAGCAGTTTAGAGTTTAATGAGCAGTTCTTC. It codes for CASSLEFNEQFF. The complete variable domain, with remaining parts taken from reference TRBV28 and TRBJ2-1, reads DVKVTQSSRYLVKRTGEKVFLECVQDMDHENMFWYRQDPGLGLRLIYFSYDVKMKEKGDIPEGYSVSREKKERFSLILESASTNQTSMYLCASSLEFNEQFFGPGTRLTVL.

The rearrangement joins TRBV15 to TRBJ2-1, with 11 nucleotides matching TRBD2. V lost 1 base, J lost 0 bases, and 8 bases stayed unmatched. The germline V gene encodes CDR1 LNHNV and CDR2 YYDKDF (reference sequence). CDR3 length equals 19 residues. The CDR3: CATSRGTLAGGNSYNEQFF. CDR3 nucleotides: TGTGCCACCAGCAGAGGGACCCTAGCGGGGGGTAACTCCTACAATGAGCAGTTCTTC.

This clonotype has a count of ten or more. The chain carries TRBV24-1 and TRBJ1-2; no definite D call. CDR1 is KGHDR and CDR2 is SFDVKD in the germline V gene. The CDR3 spans 17 residues. The V gene lost 4 bases and the J gene lost 1 base, with 18 bases spanning the gap. The CDR3 here is CATSDRRKDGINYGYTF. The CDR3 coding sequence is TGTGCCACCAGTGACCGTCGCAAGGACGGAATTAACTATGGCTACACCTTC.